The rows below give T cell receptor beta chains drawn from one sample of a study of CD8+ T cells in alopecia areata. The table came from immunoSEQ multiplex PCR; TCRdb's copy has only in-frame clones and leaves some out. Of some 170,000 clones in the sample, about 61% are singletons; the top ten hold 16%. The sample consisted of CD4+ T cells sorted from blood, taken at approximately week 56, from a patient treated with tofacitinib. Receptors originate from a human donor with alopecia areata. CDR3s include the opening cysteine and the closing phenylalanine or tryptophan. D genes are given only for firm matches. Size values are once, few and many counts, or a class for expanded clones, and some rows have none.

TRBJ2-7 | - | - | TRBV30 | 14 | TGTGCCTGGAGTTTATTAACAGGGAGGTACGAGCAGTACTTC | CAWSLLTGRYEQYF
TRBJ2-3 | TRBD2 | few | TRBV19 | 17 | TGTGCCAGTAGTTTGACCGGACTAGCTAAGGGAACAGATACGCAGTATTTT | CASSLTGLAKGTDTQYF
TRBJ2-5 | - | - | TRBV6-5 | 13 | TGTGCCAGCAGTTCCCCGGGGTCCTCGACCCAGTACTTC | CASSSPGSSTQYF
TRBJ1-2 | - | - | TRBV6-5 | 13 | TGTGCCAGCAGATTGGGGCATGGTCTTGGCTACACCTTC | CASRLGHGLGYTF
TRBJ1-5 | - | few | TRBV7-9 | 14 | TGTGCCAGCAGTGAGGTGCTTAGCAATCAGCCCCAGCATTTT | CASSEVLSNQPQHF
TRBJ2-5 | - | few | TRBV29-1 | 12 | TGCAGCGTTGGGGGAGGGGGAGAGACCCAGTACTTC | CSVGGGGETQYF
TRBJ2-3 | TRBD2 | - | TRBV4-1 | 17 | TGCGCCAGCAGCCAAGGACTAGCCTTCGATTCCGGGGATACGCAGTATTTT | CASSQGLAFDSGDTQYF
TRBJ1-1 | - | - | TRBV6-5 | 12 | TGTGCCAGCAGGGCATTGAACACTGAAGCTTTCTTT | CASRALNTEAFF
TRBJ2-7 | TRBD1 | - | TRBV7-9 | 15 | TGTGCCAGCAGCCCCCGTGGACAGGTCAGCGGCGAGCAGTACTTC | CASSPRGQVSGEQYF
TRBJ2-1 | TRBD1 | - | TRBV30 | 13 | TGTGCCTGGACAGGGGGCTCCTACAATGAGCAGTTCTTC | CAWTGGSYNEQFF
TRBJ2-7 | - | - | TRBV30 | 11 | TGTGCCTGGAGTGGCAGTTACGAGCAGTACTTC | CAWSGSYEQYF
TRBJ1-1 | - | - | TRBV10-3 | 13 | TGTGCCATCAGTCCCTACGGAGACACTGAAGCTTTCTTT | CAISPYGDTEAFF
TRBJ1-2 | TRBD1 | - | TRBV7-8 | 14 | TGTGCCAGCAGCCCGAGGACAGGGGGCAATGGCTACACCTTC | CASSPRTGGNGYTF
TRBJ1-6 | - | - | TRBV27 | 14 | TGTGCCAGCAGTTTATGGGATGGGAATTCACCCCTCCACTTT | CASSLWDGNSPLHF
TRBJ2-2 | - | - | TRBV15 | 16 | TGTGCCACCAGCAGAGGTAGACCCGCGAACACCGGGGAGCTGTTTTTT | CATSRGRPANTGELFF
TRBJ1-2 | - | once | TRBV5-1 | 14 | TGCGCCAGCAGCTTGGACAGCCAGAACTATGGCTACACCTTC | CASSLDSQNYGYTF
TRBJ2-1 | TRBD1 | few | TRBV5-1 | 12 | TGCGCCAGCAGCATCGACAGGGGTGAGCAGTTCTTC | CASSIDRGEQFF
TRBJ2-3 | TRBD2 | - | TRBV4-2 | 17 | TGTGCCAGCAGCCAAGATATCAAGCGGGGGGGCCCCGATACGCAGTATTTT | CASSQDIKRGGPDTQYF
TRBJ2-5 | TRBD1 | - | TRBV27 | 14 | TGTGCCAGCAGTTTGACAGGGGGTTGGGAGACCCAGTACTTC | CASSLTGGWETQYF
TRBJ1-5 | - | - | TRBV10-3 | 13 | TGTGCCACCTCGGGGATTCTCAATCAGCCCCAGCATTTT | CATSGILNQPQHF
TRBJ1-1 | - | - | TRBV5-1 | 14 | TGCGCCAGCAGCCTACAGGTGGGGAACACTGAAGCTTTCTTT | CASSLQVGNTEAFF
TRBJ1-6 | TRBD1 | - | TRBV27 | 14 | TGTGCCAGCACCACAGGGGAAGCGCATTCACCCCTCCACTTT | CASTTGEAHSPLHF
TRBJ1-2 | TRBD1 | - | TRBV5-6 | 13 | TGTGCCAGCAGCTTGGCTGGACAGGTTGGCTACACCTTC | CASSLAGQVGYTF
TRBJ1-1 | - | once | TRBV29-1 | 13 | TGCAGCGTTACCGGGCTTCTGAACACTGAAGCTTTCTTT | CSVTGLLNTEAFF
TRBJ1-2 | - | - | TRBV2 | 13 | TGTGCCAGCAAGGAAAACAGGTTCGGGGGCTACACCTTC | CASKENRFGGYTF
TRBJ2-7 | TRBD1 | - | TRBV7-2 | 16 | TGTGCCAGCAGCTTAGCTTCCGGGACAGGGGCCTACGAGCAGTACTTC | CASSLASGTGAYEQYF
TRBJ1-3 | - | once | TRBV27 | 14 | TGTGCCAGCAGATTCTCAGGGACCGGAAACACCATATATTTT | CASRFSGTGNTIYF
TRBJ1-1 | - | - | TRBV29-1 | 13 | TGCAGCGTTGCTCAGGGGCCCGGGGCTGAAGCTTTCTTT | CSVAQGPGAEAFF
TRBJ2-3 | TRBD2 | - | TRBV4-2 | 15 | TGTGCCAGCAGCCACGGGACTAGCGACACAGATACGCAGTATTTT | CASSHGTSDTDTQYF
TRBJ1-1 | TRBD1 | - | TRBV29-1 | 16 | TGCAGCGTTGGGGGAAGAGGGAGGGCGACAGGGGGCGAAGCTTTCTTT | CSVGGRGRATGGEAFF
TRBJ2-3 | - | few | TRBV5-1 | 17 | TGCGCCAGCAGCTTGGGGCGCGGGGGCGCTAGCACAGATACGCAGTATTTT | CASSLGRGGASTDTQYF
TRBJ2-5 | - | - | TRBV27 | 18 | TGTGCCAGCCCCGAGACTTCTCAACCGGGACAAAAGGCAGAGACCCAGTACTTC | CASPETSQPGQKAETQYF
TRBJ2-5 | - | - | TRBV29-1 | 12 | TGCAGCGTTGCGGGGCCGGGGGAGACCCAGTACTTC | CSVAGPGETQYF
TRBJ2-3 | - | - | TRBV15 | 16 | TGTGCCACCAGCAGAGTGGGACGGAAAGTGGCAGATACGCAGTATTTT | CATSRVGRKVADTQYF
TRBJ1-6 | TRBD1 | - | TRBV5-1 | 14 | TGCGCCAGCAGCCGGGACAGGGGTAATTCACCCCTCCACTTT | CASSRDRGNSPLHF
TRBJ2-3 | - | - | TRBV4-1 | 15 | TGCGCCAGCAGCCGAACCGGACTGCCGGGAGATACGCAGTATTTT | CASSRTGLPGDTQYF
TRBJ2-7 | - | - | TRBV25-1 | 14 | TGTGCCAGCAGTAAATTGACAGGCACCTACGAGCAGTACTTC | CASSKLTGTYEQYF
TRBJ1-2 | TRBD1 | - | TRBV18 | 15 | TGTGCCAGCTCACCTCGGACAGGGAATCTTGGTGGCTACACCTTC | CASSPRTGNLGGYTF
TRBJ2-3 | TRBD2 | - | TRBV29-1 | 14 | TGCAGCGGTATAGCGGGGAGTAGCACAGATACGCAGTATTTT | CSGIAGSSTDTQYF
TRBJ1-6 | - | - | TRBV10-3 | 16 | TGTGCCATCAGTGAGTTCAGCCCGGGGGCTAATTCACCCCTCCACTTT | CAISEFSPGANSPLHF
TRBJ2-3 | - | once | TRBV10-1 | 13 | TGCGCCAGCAGTGAGGAGATCACAGATACGCAGTATTTT | CASSEEITDTQYF
TRBJ2-7 | TRBD1 | - | TRBV28 | 15 | TGTGCCAGCAGTTTCACCGGGACAGGGGCCTACGAGCAGTACTTC | CASSFTGTGAYEQYF
TRBJ2-7 | - | - | TRBV7-2 | 15 | TGTGCCAGCAGCTTAGTAGTAGCGGGACAGTACGAGCAGTACTTC | CASSLVVAGQYEQYF
TRBJ1-2 | - | - | TRBV9 | 12 | TGTGCCAGCAGTGAACAGGGCTATGGCTACACCTTC | CASSEQGYGYTF
TRBJ2-3 | - | few | TRBV2 | 11 | TGTGCCAGCAGCCCCACAGATACGCAGTATTTT | CASSPTDTQYF
TRBJ2-7 | TRBD2 | - | TRBV2 | 14 | TGTGCCAGCGTCGAACTGACTAGCGCCTACGAGCAGTACTTC | CASVELTSAYEQYF
TRBJ2-2 | - | - | TRBV9 | 13 | TGTGCCAGCAGCGTAGTTCACACCGGGGAGCTGTTTTTT | CASSVVHTGELFF
TRBJ1-6 | - | - | TRBV2 | 14 | TGTGCCAGCAGTGTTAGGCAGACTTATTCACCCCTCCACTTT | CASSVRQTYSPLHF